The source of this T cell receptor beta chain is a study of memory CD4+ T cells and cytomegalovirus serostatus (dated by TCRdb to about 2019). In terms of the full investigation: The cohort included approximately 35 healthy adults from Belgium, of whom 9 were CMV seropositive and 24 were CMV seronegative. To replicate a published TCR-based CMV serostatus classifier, the researchers sequenced the CD4+ memory TCRbeta repertoires of a Belgian cohort whose cytomegalovirus serostatus was known.

The Quick-DNA Microprep Kit was used to extract genomic DNA from the sorted cells. TCRbeta DNA was amplified with the immunoSEQ hsTCRbeta kit following the manufacturer's protocol. An Illumina MiSeq instrument was used to sequence the TCRbeta libraries. From the authors' description of their analysis: Removing out-of-frame sequences left roughly 2.4 million distinct TCRbeta sequences, an average of approximately 61,000 per individual. Two values were used to score each individual: the count of around 150 previously reported CMV-associated TCRbeta sequences and the total count of productive distinct TCRbeta sequences. A beta-binomial model was reimplemented in Python, and scikit-learn random forests with default parameters were trained on data from the US cohort. Classifier performance on the Belgian cohort was reported as the median AUC with percentile confidence intervals calculated over 10,000 bootstrap iterations. TCRdb mirrors the immuneACCESS table, restricted to in-frame sequences. Some clones are absent from its copies; in checked studies, under half trace to an unresolved V gene, and the reason for the others is unknown. That table gives V, J and clone size, and the DNA gave D and trimming. Within this sample are around 25,000 clones, with roughly three quarters of them counted one time only. The ten largest clones represent around 1% of the sample.

Details on this clone: It has no known antigen specificity. Base quality data are lacking; no much larger clone is found one base away.

Overall study outcomes, separate from this receptor: Results were interpreted as suggesting that the CMV-associated TCR signature is largely present in the CD4+ memory repertoire. Of 164 previously reported CMV-associated TCRbeta sequences, 67 appeared in the CD4+ memory repertoires, each in one to five individuals. On the Belgian cohort, the classifier built on the original framework reached a median bootstrapped AUC of about 0.95, with a 95% CI of 0.76-1.00. Only CD4+CD45RO+ memory cells were sequenced, unlike the original study, which covered naive and memory CD4+ and CD8+ populations. CMV serostatus prediction reached a median bootstrapped AUC of about 0.95 with the original framework and about 0.91 with a US-trained random forest.

The CDR3 runs 15 residues from the cysteine to the phenylalanine. The retained sequence is limited to the CDR3, 45 bases, with the frame set at the first base. Via the germline V gene, CDR1 is ENHRY and CDR2 SYGVKD. From V the trimming removes 10 bases and from J it removes 3 bases, while the gene matches leave 10 bases of the junction unaccounted for. A FACSAria II was used to sort memory CD4+ T cells, defined as single viable CD3+CD4+CD8-CD45RO+ cells. CMV serostatus was determined with a Roche Elecsys assay detecting serum IgG against CMV pp150, pp28, p38 and p52. After thawing, total CD4+ T cells were enriched by positive selection with CD4 magnetic microbeads. The samples came from a different study that was designed specifically to examine the CD4+ T cell memory repertoire. Following standard operating procedures, peripheral blood mononuclear cells were isolated and cryopreserved, while serum was kept at -80 degrees C. The staining relied on CD3-PerCP (BW264/56), CD4-APC (RPA-T4), CD45RO-PE (UCHT1) and CD8-Pacific Orange (3B5) antibodies, and Sytox blue was used to exclude non-viable cells.

This sequence originates from an adult in good health and CMV-seronegative. Input material: memory CD4+ T cells from blood. The rearranged segments are TRBV10-3 and TRBJ1-5, with TRBD1 matching 9 junction bases. The bases are TGTGCCAGTACAGGGGGCGTGGGGAACAATCAGCCCCAGCATTTT. It codes for CASTGGVGNNQPQHF.